The rows below give T cell receptor beta chains drawn from one sample of a study of human CD8 memory T cell subsets. For each CDR3 protein, TCRdb gives one entry from its re-call of the 5' RACE reads, without DNA. Here the sample table reports 7,000 to 8,500 distinct CDR3 sequences. The specimen was CD8+ T cells from PBMCs. Receptors originate from a human donor in good health. Each CDR3 is given with its conserved first and last residue. Fields, in order: J gene, V gene, clone size, CDR3 protein. For some rows the clone size is stated as once, few or many, or as a class when expanded; others skip it.

J gene: TRBJ1-1
V gene: TRBV5-5
clone size: -
CDR3 protein: CASSFGDRGLGTEAFF

J gene: TRBJ1-5
V gene: TRBV7-9
clone size: medium-sized
CDR3 protein: CASSLDHSGDQPQHF

J gene: TRBJ2-7
V gene: TRBV2
clone size: -
CDR3 protein: CASSEGGSYEQYF

J gene: TRBJ2-7
V gene: TRBV7-9
clone size: -
CDR3 protein: CASTNTSYEQYF

J gene: TRBJ2-2
V gene: TRBV25-1
clone size: medium-sized
CDR3 protein: CASSEGLAGGLLTGELFF

J gene: TRBJ2-3
V gene: TRBV12-3/TRBV12-4
clone size: -
CDR3 protein: CASSQGGRKASTDTQYF

J gene: TRBJ2-7
V gene: TRBV5-1
clone size: -
CDR3 protein: CASSPTGGGGSYEQYF

J gene: TRBJ2-1
V gene: TRBV9
clone size: -
CDR3 protein: CASTHAIGGHNEQFF

J gene: TRBJ2-7
V gene: TRBV7-8
clone size: -
CDR3 protein: CASSGSYEQYF

J gene: TRBJ2-7
V gene: TRBV20-1
clone size: medium-sized
CDR3 protein: CSAGEGLAGAYEQYF

J gene: TRBJ2-7
V gene: TRBV5-1
clone size: -
CDR3 protein: CASSSDDTYEQYF

J gene: TRBJ2-3
V gene: TRBV7-7
clone size: -
CDR3 protein: CASSTSLRSTDTQYF

J gene: TRBJ2-7
V gene: TRBV5-6
clone size: -
CDR3 protein: CASSLSAGGTTYEQYF

J gene: TRBJ2-7
V gene: TRBV20-1
clone size: -
CDR3 protein: CSAHGLAETYEQYF

J gene: TRBJ2-2
V gene: TRBV24-1
clone size: medium-sized
CDR3 protein: CATSSSQWPGELFF